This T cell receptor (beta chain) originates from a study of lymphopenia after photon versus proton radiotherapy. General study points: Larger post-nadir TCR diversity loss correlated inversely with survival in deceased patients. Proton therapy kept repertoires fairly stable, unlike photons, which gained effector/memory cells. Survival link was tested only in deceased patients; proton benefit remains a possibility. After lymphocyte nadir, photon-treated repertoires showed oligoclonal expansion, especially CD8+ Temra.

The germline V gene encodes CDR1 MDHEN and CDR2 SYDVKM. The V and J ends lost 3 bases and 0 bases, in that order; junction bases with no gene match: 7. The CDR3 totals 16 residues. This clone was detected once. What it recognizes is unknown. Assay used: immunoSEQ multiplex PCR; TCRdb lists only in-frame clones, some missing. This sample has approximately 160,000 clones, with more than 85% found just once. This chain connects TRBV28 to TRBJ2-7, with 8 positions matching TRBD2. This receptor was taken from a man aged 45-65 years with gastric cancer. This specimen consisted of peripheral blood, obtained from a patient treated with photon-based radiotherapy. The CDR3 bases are TGTGCCAGCAGTTTTACGCGGGAGGCCCCCTCCTACGAGCAGTACTTC. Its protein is CASSFTREAPSYEQYF.